This passage covers 7 T cell receptor beta chains from one sample sequenced in a study of beta chain features in type 1 diabetes. Reverse transcription of all isolated RNA meant that expressed TCRB transcripts were sequenced. The repertoire was sequenced with immunoSEQ multiplex PCR; TCRdb's copy has only in-frame clones and lacks some. The data contain about 930,000 clones, roughly a sixth of them seen just once; the ten biggest clones take up roughly 0.025%. Sequencing was carried out using naive CD4+ T cells from blood. The receptors originated from a woman aged 18-35 years in good health.

This clone has a handful of counts. This chain uses TRBV5-1 with TRBJ2-1; 9 bases are shared with TRBD2. CDR1 is SGHRS, CDR2 YFSETQ, per germline. There are 16 residues in the CDR3. With V trimmed by 3 bases and J by 10 bases, 14 bases remained unmatched. This CDR3 reads CASSWGRLAGTEEQFF. The CDR3, as DNA: TGCGCCAGCAGCTGGGGGAGGCTAGCGGGAACGGAGGAGCAGTTCTTC.

This clone showed up just a few times. The chain links TRBV5-1 to TRBJ2-3, with 10 positions matching TRBD2. The J segment lost 1 base and the V segment lost 4 bases, leaving 3 bases of the junction unmatched. The CDR3 length is 15 residues. Germline V CDR1 and CDR2: SGHRS, YFSETQ. The CDR3 loop is CASSTSGTGTDTQYF. The CDR3 coding sequence is TGCGCCAGCAGCACTAGCGGGACTGGCACAGATACGCAGTATTTT.

This clone has only a few counts. This chain uses TRBV2 with TRBJ1-4; D might be TRBD1 (5 bases). Germline CDR1 and CDR2: SNHLY and FYNNEI. The CDR3 has 13 amino acids. The V end lost 7 bases, the J end lost 4 bases, and 10 bases lay between the germline ends. The chain's CDR3 is CASKGQHNEKLFF. DNA for the CDR3: TGTGCCAGCAAGGGGCAGCATAATGAAAAACTGTTTTTT.

This CDR3 is CSARGNTIYF. The CDR3, as DNA: TGCAGCGCCCGGGGAAACACCATATATTTT. This chain uses TRBV29-1 with TRBJ1-3; D remains unclear. The CDR3 contains 10 residues. The V gene lost 7 bases and the J gene lost 4 bases, with 5 bases spanning the gap. CDR1 SQVTM and CDR2 ANQGSEA come from the germline V gene.

The V gene is TRBV11-2, the J gene TRBJ2-3; 7 nucleotides align to TRBD2. V lost 5 bases, J lost 4 bases, and 9 bases stayed unmatched. The CDR3 extends over 15 amino acids. Germline values: CDR1 SGHAT, CDR2 FQNNGV. This CDR3 reads CASSQDNGRPDTQYF. The DNA for the CDR3 is TGTGCCAGCAGCCAAGATAACGGGAGGCCAGATACGCAGTATTTT.

This clone came up a few times. The genes are TRBV9 and TRBJ2-3; possibly TRBD1 for D (6 bases). The germline gives CDR1 SGDLS, CDR2 YYNGEE. Trimming pared 4 bases from V and 0 bases from J, leaving 12 bases between. There are 15 residues in the CDR3. The CDR3 protein is CASSFSGASTDTQYF. CDR3 bases: TGTGCCAGCAGCTTTTCAGGGGCTAGCACAGATACGCAGTATTTT.

The V call is TRBV14, the J call TRBJ1-1, with 10 bases lining up with TRBD1. Trimming took 4 bases from V and 8 from J; bases not matched to a gene: 4. The length of the CDR3 is 13 residues. The V gene's germline CDR1 is SGHDN and CDR2 FVKESK. CDR3 in amino acids: CASSRGQGTEAFF. The CDR3 DNA sequence: TGTGCCAGCAGCCGGGGACAGGGGACGGAAGCTTTCTTT. The complete variable domain, with remaining parts taken from reference TRBV14 and TRBJ1-1, reads EAGVTQFPSHSVIEKGQTVTLRCDPISGHDNLYWYRRVMGKEIKFLLHFVKESKQDESGMPNNRFLAERTGGTYSTLKVQPAELEDSGVYFCASSRGQGTEAFFGQGTRLTVV.